This T cell receptor (beta chain) was sequenced for a study of OX40 agonist ivuxolimab in advanced cancers. In the study overall: The mean age was roughly 60 years, ranging from about 20 to 90, with under 90% of participants male.

Germline V gene lookup returns CDR1 SGDLS and CDR2 YYNGEE. The CDR3 is made up of 15 amino acids. The V segment lost 0 bases and the J segment 4 bases; nucleotides outside the gene matches: 4. In its sample, this clone was seen a few times. Libraries were prepared by immunoSEQ multiplex PCR; TCRdb keeps only in-frame clonotypes and omits some of them. The table lists some 17,000 clones, 80% to 90% of them singletons. Exclusion applied to patients with autoimmune disease history or systemic immunosuppression. This specimen was CD4+ or CD8+ T cells sorted from blood, taken in a trial of the OX40 agonist ivuxolimab. The source of this sequence is an adult with an advanced solid tumor such as melanoma, head and neck, liver or kidney cancer. The chain links TRBV9 to TRBJ1-1; 9 nucleotides match TRBD1. This CDR3 reads CASSVGGTGPTEAFF. Here the CDR3 DNA reads TGTGCCAGCAGCGTAGGGGGGACAGGGCCCACTGAAGCTTTCTTT.